This TCR beta chain was found in a study of cytomegalovirus exposure and HLA in healthy donors. With respect to this clone: The target antigen is unknown.

Study observations and caveats: Earlier analysis yielded a pattern in which most TCR beta V segments were productive about 87% or about 30% of the time. When presence/absence was analysed, sequencing depth was taken to be roughly uniform across donors.

The PCR had 60 Vbeta and 13 Jbeta primers. Assay used: immunoSEQ multiplex PCR; TCRdb lists only in-frame clones, some missing. This table has 140,000 to 150,000 clones, 80% appearing once. The V gene's germline CDR1 is MNHEY and CDR2 SVGAGI. Trimming took off 1 base at V and 8 bases at J, with 14 bases between the two ends. The CDR3 extends over 14 amino acids. The V call is TRBV6-5, the J call TRBJ1-2; the D gene is possibly TRBD1 (6 bases). The sequence came from a man aged 35 to 55 in good health and CMV-seronegative. Sequenced: PBMCs. Written as DNA, the CDR3 is TGTGCCAGCAGTTACTTGACAGGTTTAAACGGCTACACCTTC. This gives the protein CASSYLTGLNGYTF.